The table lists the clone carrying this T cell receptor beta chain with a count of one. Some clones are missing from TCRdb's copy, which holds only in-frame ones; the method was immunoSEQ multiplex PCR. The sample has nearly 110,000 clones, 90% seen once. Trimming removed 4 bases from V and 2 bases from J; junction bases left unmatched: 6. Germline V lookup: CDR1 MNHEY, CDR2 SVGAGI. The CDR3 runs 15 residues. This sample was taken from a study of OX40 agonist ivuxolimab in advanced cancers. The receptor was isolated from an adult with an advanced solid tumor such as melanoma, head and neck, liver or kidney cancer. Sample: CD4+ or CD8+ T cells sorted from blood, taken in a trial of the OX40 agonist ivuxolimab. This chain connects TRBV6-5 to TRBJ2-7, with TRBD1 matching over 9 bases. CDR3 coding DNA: TGTGCCAGCAGTTCCGGCCGGACAGGGGCCTACGAGCAGTACTTC. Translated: CASSSGRTGAYEQYF.